This paragraph reports one T cell receptor (beta chain). The antigen it binds to is not known. It has no much larger one-base neighbor in the sample; base qualities were not kept. In the prospective study, participants were about 18 to 95 years old, resided in approximately 25 geographic areas of the United States, and were enrolled through a virtual design. In the prospective study, participants were assigned to cohorts based on the clinical history participants reported in a screening survey and a study questionnaire. Each participant in the prospective study had whole blood, serum and a nasopharyngeal or oropharyngeal swab collected by mobile phlebotomists. Participants in the prospective study had the option to provide additional blood draws and questionnaires over an approximately two-month period. Blood samples from the prospective study were shipped frozen or at room temperature prior to DNA extraction.

The immunoSEQ Assay, a bias-controlled multiplex PCR, was used to amplify TCRbeta CDR3 regions from genomic DNA. Per the source publication's procedure: Nucleated cell counts per sample were estimated from amplification of reference gene primers within the assay. To quantify the absolute abundance of each unique TCRbeta CDR3 rearrangement, sequence reads were collapsed and filtered. For each sample, productive Simpson clonality was calculated by taking the square root of Simpson's diversity index across productive rearrangements. Here the immuneACCESS table is served through TCRdb, limited to in-frame sequences with V and J called. Missing clones are a known gap in these copies; in checked studies unresolved V genes cover under half, and the rest lacks a known reason. V and J calls and clone size are as listed in that table; D and trimming were resolved from the DNA. The sample table shows 200,000 or so clones, and roughly 89% are seen once. The ten largest clones take up approximately 2.1% of the sample.

V lost 6 bases and J lost 0 bases; the stretch between them is 11 bases long. Including cysteine and phenylalanine, the CDR3 has 15 amino acids. The entry retains the CDR3 DNA only, 45 bases that are in frame from base 1. Sequences SEHNR (CDR1) and FQNEAQ (CDR2) are obtained from the germline V gene (reference sequence). The sample originates from a study of blood T cell repertoires in COVID-19 (dated by TCRdb to 2020 to 2022). General notes on the study: Samples covering the acute and convalescent phases of COVID-19 were provided by collaborators in the United States, Italy and Spain. The repertoires were released in a freely available public database meant as a resource for research on the immune response to SARS-CoV-2. Samples came from the ongoing ImmuneRACE study (first 160 participants) plus 1,254 subjects from 6 global collaborators. The sample metadata nearly always contained a de-identified subject ID, COVID-19 status, age in years and sex. Subjects who had been exposed to COVID-19, were actively infected with it, or had recovered from it provided the deeply sampled blood TCRbeta repertoires that made up the dataset. The prospective study material was composed of cDNA or gDNA derived from T cells, B-cell-depleted T cells, or PBMCs. Where available, HLA class I and class II types were taken from metadata supplied by the sample provider and were not determined by assay-based typing.

General study outcomes and caveats: The amount of clinical and demographic metadata varied by source and participant and was provided uncurated.

This sequence originates from a woman between 40 and 55 years old with acute COVID-19. Sequenced: PBMCs or T cells enriched from blood (not recorded which). The chain is assembled from TRBV7-9 and TRBJ2-2; the D gene cannot be named for sure. The CDR3 loop reads CASRPGGTNTGELFF. The base sequence is TGTGCCAGCAGACCGGGTGGTACGAACACCGGGGAGCTGTTTTTT. The variable domain in full, with residues beyond the CDR3 obtained from the reference TRBV7-9 and TRBJ2-2 genes, is DTGVSQNPRHKITKRGQNVTFRCDPISEHNRLYWYRQTLGQGPEFLTYFQNEAQLEKSRLLSDRFSAERPKGSFSTLEIQRTEQGDSAMYLCASRPGGTNTGELFFGEGSRLTVL.